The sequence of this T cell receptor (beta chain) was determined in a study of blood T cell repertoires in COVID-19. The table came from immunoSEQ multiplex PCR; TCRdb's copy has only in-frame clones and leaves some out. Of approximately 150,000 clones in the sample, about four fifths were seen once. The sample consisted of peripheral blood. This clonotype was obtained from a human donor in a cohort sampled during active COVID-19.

CDR3 protein: CASSLRGNQETQYF. CDR3 sequence (DNA): TGCGCCAGCAGCTTGAGGGGGAACCAAGAGACCCAGTACTTC. The rearrangement uses TRBV5-1 and TRBJ2-5; D is possibly TRBD1 (6 bases). This CDR3 is 14 amino acids long. The ends were cut back, 1 base at V and 0 bases at J, with 7 bases in the middle. CDR1 and CDR2 (germline): SGHRS, YFSETQ.